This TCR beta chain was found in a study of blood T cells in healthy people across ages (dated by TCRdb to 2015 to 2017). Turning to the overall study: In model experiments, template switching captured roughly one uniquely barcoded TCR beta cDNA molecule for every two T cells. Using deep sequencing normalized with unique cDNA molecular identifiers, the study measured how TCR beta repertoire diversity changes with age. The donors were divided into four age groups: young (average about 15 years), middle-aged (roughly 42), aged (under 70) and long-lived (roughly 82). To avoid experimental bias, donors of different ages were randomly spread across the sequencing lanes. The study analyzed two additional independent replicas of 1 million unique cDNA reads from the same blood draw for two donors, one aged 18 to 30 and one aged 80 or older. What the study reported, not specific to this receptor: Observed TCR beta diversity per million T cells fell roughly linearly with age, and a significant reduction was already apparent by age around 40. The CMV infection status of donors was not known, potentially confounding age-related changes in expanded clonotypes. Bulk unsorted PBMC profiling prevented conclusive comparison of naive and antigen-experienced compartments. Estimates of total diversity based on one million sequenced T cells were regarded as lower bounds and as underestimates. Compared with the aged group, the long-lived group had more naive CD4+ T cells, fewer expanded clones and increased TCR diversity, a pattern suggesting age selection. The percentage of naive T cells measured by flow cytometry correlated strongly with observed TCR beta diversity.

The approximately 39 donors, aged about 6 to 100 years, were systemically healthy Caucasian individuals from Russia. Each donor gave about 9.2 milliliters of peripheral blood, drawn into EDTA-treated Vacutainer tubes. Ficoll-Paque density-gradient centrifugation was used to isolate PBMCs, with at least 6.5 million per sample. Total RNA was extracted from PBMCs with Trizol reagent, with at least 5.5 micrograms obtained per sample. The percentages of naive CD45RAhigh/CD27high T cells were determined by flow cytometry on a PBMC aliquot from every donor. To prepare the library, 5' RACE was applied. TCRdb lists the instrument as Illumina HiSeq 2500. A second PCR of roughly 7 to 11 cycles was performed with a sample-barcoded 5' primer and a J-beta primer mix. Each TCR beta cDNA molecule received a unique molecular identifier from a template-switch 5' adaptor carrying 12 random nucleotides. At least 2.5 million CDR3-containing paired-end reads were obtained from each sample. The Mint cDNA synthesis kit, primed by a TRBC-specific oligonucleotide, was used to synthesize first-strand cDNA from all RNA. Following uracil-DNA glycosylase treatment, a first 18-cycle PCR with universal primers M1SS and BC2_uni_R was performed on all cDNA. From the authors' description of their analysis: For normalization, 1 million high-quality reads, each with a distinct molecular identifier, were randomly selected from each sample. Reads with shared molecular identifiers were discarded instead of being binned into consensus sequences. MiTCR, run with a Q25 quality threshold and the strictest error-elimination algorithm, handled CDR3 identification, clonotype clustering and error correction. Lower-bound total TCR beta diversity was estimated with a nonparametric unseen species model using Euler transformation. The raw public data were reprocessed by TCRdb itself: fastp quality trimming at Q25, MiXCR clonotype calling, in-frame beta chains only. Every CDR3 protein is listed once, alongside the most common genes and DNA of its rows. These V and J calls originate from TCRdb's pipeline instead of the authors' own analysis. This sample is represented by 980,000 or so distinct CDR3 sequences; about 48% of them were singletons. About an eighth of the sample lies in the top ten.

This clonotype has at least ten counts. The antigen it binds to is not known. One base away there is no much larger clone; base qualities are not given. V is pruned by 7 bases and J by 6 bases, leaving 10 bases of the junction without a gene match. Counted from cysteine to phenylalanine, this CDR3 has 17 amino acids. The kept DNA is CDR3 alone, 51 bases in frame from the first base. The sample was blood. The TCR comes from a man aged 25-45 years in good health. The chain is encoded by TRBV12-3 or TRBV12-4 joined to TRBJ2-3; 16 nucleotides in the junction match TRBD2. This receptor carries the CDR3 CASTIAGLAGGPDTQYF. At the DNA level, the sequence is TGTGCCAGCACCATAGCGGGACTAGCGGGGGGGCCGGATACGCAGTATTTT.